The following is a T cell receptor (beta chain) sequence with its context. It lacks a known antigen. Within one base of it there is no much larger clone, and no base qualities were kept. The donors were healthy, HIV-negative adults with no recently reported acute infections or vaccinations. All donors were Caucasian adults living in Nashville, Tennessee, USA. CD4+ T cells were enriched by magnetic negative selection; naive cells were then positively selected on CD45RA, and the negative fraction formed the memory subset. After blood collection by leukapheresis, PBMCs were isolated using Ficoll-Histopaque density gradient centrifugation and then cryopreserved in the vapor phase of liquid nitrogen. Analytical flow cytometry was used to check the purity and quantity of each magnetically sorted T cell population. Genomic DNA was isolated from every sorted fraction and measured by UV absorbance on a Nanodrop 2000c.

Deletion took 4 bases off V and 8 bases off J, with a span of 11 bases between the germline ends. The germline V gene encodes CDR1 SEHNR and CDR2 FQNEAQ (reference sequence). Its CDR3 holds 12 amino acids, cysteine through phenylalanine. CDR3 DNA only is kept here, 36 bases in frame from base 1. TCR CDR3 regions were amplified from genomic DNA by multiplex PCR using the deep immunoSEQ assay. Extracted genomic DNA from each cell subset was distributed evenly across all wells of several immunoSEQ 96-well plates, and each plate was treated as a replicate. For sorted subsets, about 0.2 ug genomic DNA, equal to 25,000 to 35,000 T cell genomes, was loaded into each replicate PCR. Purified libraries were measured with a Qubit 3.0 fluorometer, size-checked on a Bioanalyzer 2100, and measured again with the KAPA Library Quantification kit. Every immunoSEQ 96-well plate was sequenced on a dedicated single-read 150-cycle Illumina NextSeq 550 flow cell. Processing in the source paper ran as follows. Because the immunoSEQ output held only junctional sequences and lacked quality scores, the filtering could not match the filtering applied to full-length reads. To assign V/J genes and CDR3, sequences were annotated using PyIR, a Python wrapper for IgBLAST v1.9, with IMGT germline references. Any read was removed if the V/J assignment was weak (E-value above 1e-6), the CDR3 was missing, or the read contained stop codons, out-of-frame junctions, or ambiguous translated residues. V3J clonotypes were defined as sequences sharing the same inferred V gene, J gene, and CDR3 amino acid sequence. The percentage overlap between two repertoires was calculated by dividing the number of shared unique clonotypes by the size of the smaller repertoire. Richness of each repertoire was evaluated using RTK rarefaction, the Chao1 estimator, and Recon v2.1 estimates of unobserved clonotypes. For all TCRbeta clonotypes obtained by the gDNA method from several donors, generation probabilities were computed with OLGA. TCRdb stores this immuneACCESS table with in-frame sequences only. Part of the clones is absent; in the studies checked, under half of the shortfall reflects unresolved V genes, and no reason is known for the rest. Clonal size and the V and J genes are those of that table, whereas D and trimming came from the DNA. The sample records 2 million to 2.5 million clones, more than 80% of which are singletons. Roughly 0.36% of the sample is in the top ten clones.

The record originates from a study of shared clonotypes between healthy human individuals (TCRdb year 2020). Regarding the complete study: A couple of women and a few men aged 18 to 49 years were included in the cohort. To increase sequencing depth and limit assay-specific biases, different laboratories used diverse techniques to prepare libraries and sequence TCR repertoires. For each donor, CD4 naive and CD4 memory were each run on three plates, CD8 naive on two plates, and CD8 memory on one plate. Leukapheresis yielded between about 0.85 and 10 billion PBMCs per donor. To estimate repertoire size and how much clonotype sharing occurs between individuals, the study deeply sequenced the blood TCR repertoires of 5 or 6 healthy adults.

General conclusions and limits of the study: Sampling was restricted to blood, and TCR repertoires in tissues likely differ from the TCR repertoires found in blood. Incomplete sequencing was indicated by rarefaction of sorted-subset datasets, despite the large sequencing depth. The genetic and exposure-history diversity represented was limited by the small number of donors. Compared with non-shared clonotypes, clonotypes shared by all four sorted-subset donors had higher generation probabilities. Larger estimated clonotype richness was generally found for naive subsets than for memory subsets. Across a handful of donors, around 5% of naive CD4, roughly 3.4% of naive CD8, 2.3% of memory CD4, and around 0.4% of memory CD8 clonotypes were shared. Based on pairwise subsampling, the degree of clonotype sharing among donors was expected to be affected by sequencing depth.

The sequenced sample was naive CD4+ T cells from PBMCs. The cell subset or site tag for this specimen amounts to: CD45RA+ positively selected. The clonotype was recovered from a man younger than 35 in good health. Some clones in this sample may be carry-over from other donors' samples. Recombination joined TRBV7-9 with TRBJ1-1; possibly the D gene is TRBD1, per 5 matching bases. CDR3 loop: CASSSTGREAFF. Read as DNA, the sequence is TGTGCCAGCAGCTCTACAGGTCGCGAAGCTTTCTTT.